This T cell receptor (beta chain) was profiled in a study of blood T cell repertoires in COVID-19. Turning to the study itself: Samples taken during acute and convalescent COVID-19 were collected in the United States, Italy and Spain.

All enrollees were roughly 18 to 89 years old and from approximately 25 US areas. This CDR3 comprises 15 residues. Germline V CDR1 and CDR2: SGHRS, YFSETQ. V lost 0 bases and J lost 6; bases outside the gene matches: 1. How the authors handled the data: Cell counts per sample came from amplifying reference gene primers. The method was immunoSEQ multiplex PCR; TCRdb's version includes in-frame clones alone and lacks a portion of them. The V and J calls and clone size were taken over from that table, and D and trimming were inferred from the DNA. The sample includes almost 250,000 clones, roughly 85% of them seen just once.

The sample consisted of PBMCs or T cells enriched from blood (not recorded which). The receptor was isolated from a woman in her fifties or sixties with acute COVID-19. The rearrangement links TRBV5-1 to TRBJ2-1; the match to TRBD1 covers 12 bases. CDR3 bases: TGCGCCAGCAGCTTGGGGGACAGGGGGCGCAATGAGCAGTTCTTC. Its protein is CASSLGDRGRNEQFF. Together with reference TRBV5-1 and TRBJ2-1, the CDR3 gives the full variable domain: KAGVTQTPRYLIKTRGQQVTLSCSPISGHRSVSWYQQTPGQGLQFLFEYFSETQRNKGNFPGRFSGRQFSNSRSEMNVSTLELGDSALYLCASSLGDRGRNEQFFGPGTRLTVL.